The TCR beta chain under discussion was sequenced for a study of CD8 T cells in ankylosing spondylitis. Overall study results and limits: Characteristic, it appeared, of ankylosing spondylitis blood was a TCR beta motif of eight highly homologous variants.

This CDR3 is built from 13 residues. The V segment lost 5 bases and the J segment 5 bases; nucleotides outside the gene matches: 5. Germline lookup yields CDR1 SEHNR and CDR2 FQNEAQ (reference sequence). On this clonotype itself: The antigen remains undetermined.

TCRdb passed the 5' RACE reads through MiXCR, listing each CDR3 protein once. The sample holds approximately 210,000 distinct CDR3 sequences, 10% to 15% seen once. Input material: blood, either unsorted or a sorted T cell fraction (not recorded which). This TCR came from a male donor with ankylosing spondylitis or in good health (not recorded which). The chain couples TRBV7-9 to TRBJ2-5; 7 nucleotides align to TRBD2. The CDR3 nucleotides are TGTGCCAGCAGCCCCCCCGGGAGGGAGACCCAGTACTTC. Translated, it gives CASSPPGRETQYF.